This entry lists 31 T cell receptor beta chains sequenced from one sample in a study of cytomegalovirus exposure and HLA in healthy donors. Vbeta (60) and Jbeta (13) primers were used in the PCR. Method: immunoSEQ multiplex PCR; TCRdb's copy keeps in-frame clones and lacks some. This repertoire shows about 200,000 clones, 70% to 90% found once; its top ten account for around 0.3%. Sequenced material: PBMCs. The source is a woman in her twenties or thirties in good health and CMV-seronegative.

The chain uses TRBV27 and TRBJ2-7; 11 bases align to TRBD2. This CDR3 contains 14 residues. V shed 4 bases and J 4 bases; nucleotides not matched to a gene: 3. CDR1 is MNHEY, CDR2 SMNVEV, per germline (reference sequence). The CDR3 bases are TGTGCCAGCAGTTCTACTAGCGGGAGTTACGAGCAGTACTTC. Its translation: CASSSTSGSYEQYF.

The rearrangement links TRBV4-2 to TRBJ2-7; TRBD2 might be the D (6 bases). Trimming left V 1 base short and J 7 bases short, with 20 bases between. CDR1 and CDR2 (germline): LGHNA, YNFKEQ. This CDR3 is built from 16 residues. The CDR3 DNA is TGTGCCAGCAGCCAAGGGGCCGGGACTTTAGGCGGGGAGCAGTACTTC. It codes for CASSQGAGTLGGEQYF.

The rearrangement joins TRBV5-1 to TRBJ2-1; no definite D call. The V gene lost 0 bases and the J gene lost 0 bases, with 10 bases spanning the gap. CDR3 length equals 16 residues. Germline CDR1 and CDR2: SGHRS and YFSETQ. The CDR3, as DNA: TGCGCCAGCAGCTTGGCCCCGCGGAGCTCCTACAATGAGCAGTTCTTC. This translates into CASSLAPRSSYNEQFF.

V gene TRBV19 combines with J gene TRBJ2-5; 8 bases line up with TRBD1. Per the germline V gene, CDR1 is LNHDA and CDR2 is SQIVND (reference sequence). J was trimmed by 3 bases and V by 5 bases; bases with no gene match: 5. The CDR3 sequence is 14 residues long. The CDR3 DNA is TGTGCCAGTAGTCAGACAGGGGCCAAAGAGACCCAGTACTTC. Translation gives CASSQTGAKETQYF.

This clone was observed a few times. CDR3 DNA: TGTGCCAGCAGCTTAGCGATACGGCGGGGCACAGATACGCAGTATTTT. Protein: CASSLAIRRGTDTQYF. The chain links TRBV7-6 to TRBJ2-3; TRBD2 is a possible D gene (5 bases). Trimming took off 0 bases at V and 1 base at J, with 11 bases between the two ends. The CDR3 totals 16 residues. CDR1 is SGHVS and CDR2 is FNYEAQ in the germline V gene. The full variable domain, rest sourced from reference TRBV7-6 and TRBJ2-3, is GAGVSQSPRYKVTKRGQDVALRCDPISGHVSLYWYRQALGQGPEFLTYFNYEAQQDKSGLPNDRFSAERPEGSISTLTIQRTEQRDSAMYRCASSLAIRRGTDTQYFGPGTRLTVL.

The chain has TRBV29-1 and TRBJ1-1; 8 positions match TRBD1. This CDR3 is 12 amino acids long. CDR1 is SQVTM and CDR2 is ANQGSEA in the germline V gene. After removal of 5 bases from V and 3 bases from J, the junction contained 2 bases not matched to a gene. CDR3 in DNA: TGCAGCGTTCAACAGGGGGACACTGAAGCTTTCTTT. Its translation is CSVQQGDTEAFF.

The V call is TRBV7-9, the J call TRBJ2-5, with TRBD2 matching over 7 bases. This CDR3 region has 16 residues. Trimming took 1 base from V and 5 from J; bases not matched to a gene: 10. From germline, CDR1 is SEHNR and CDR2 FQNEAQ (reference sequence). The CDR3 loop is CASSLDHGGGAETQYF. CDR3 nucleotide sequence: TGTGCCAGCAGCTTAGACCACGGCGGGGGAGCGGAGACCCAGTACTTC.

In this sample, this clone turned up a few times. The CDR3 loop is CASSLEGQQETQYF. CDR3 sequence (DNA): TGTGCCAGCAGCTTGGAGGGACAGCAAGAGACCCAGTACTTC. The chain joins TRBV5-4 to TRBJ2-5, with TRBD1 identical over 7 bases. The CDR3 is made up of 14 amino acids. In germline, CDR1 is SGHNT, CDR2 YYREEE (reference sequence). V dropped 0 bases and J dropped 2; count of bases not matched to a gene: 1.

The rearrangement uses TRBV15 and TRBJ2-2; 8 nucleotides align to TRBD1. There are 15 residues in the CDR3. Trimming took 0 bases from V and 6 from J; bases not matched to a gene: 3. The germline gives CDR1 LNHNV, CDR2 YYDKDF (reference sequence). In DNA, the CDR3 is TGTGCCACCAGCAGAGAGGACAGGGCTGCCGGGGAGCTGTTTTTT. Protein sequence: CATSREDRAAGELFF.

About this clone: Germline and junction disagree at one end, which may indicate a read error. The chain is built from TRBV7-7 and TRBJ2-3, with 11 bases that match TRBD2. The CDR3 is made up of 15 amino acids. Germline V gene sequence: CDR1 SSHAT, CDR2 FNYEAQ (reference sequence). The CDR3 DNA reads TGTGCTAGCAGCTTAGTAGCGGGGGGGGTAGATACGCAGTATTTT. Translating gives CASSLVAGGVDTQYF.

This sequence joins TRBV7-9 and TRBJ1-1; possibly TRBD1 for D (5 bases). The V end was cut by 3 bases, the J end by 10 bases, with 12 bases between. CDR1 is SEHNR and CDR2 is FQNEAQ in the germline V gene (reference sequence). The CDR3 totals 12 residues. CDR3 residues: CASSFDGQGAFF. In nucleotides, the CDR3 is TGTGCCAGCAGCTTTGATGGACAAGGAGCTTTCTTT.

The gene calls are TRBV5-1 and TRBJ2-3, with 7 bases fitting TRBD1. V was pared by 0 bases and J by 2 bases, with 6 bases of the junction left unmatched. Germline V gene data show CDR1 as SGHRS and CDR2 as YFSETQ. The CDR3 extends over 16 amino acids. DNA of the CDR3: TGCGCCAGCAGCTTGGCGGGACAGACAGACACAGATACGCAGTATTTT. It specifies CASSLAGQTDTDTQYF.

This chain uses TRBV18 with TRBJ2-3; TRBD1 matches at 9 bases. The CDR3 sequence is 14 residues long. V gave up 3 bases and J gave up 6 bases; unmatched junction bases: 4. Germline CDR1 and CDR2: KGHSH and LQKENI. The CDR3 region is CASSPRDRDDTQYF. Here the CDR3 DNA reads TGTGCCAGCTCACCCCGGGACAGGGATGATACGCAGTATTTT.

As to this clone: Distinct nucleotide sequences in the sample also encode this CDR3. The gene calls are TRBV27 and TRBJ2-7; TRBD1 matches 7 bases. This CDR3 is built from 13 residues. V gave up 4 bases and J gave up 1 base; unmatched junction bases: 1. CDR1 MNHEY and CDR2 SMNVEV come from the germline V gene (reference sequence). The DNA of the CDR3 is TGTGCCAGCAGTTGGACAGGATCCTACGAGCAGTACTTC. Encoded protein: CASSWTGSYEQYF.

About this clone itself: The sample carries other DNA sequences with the same CDR3. The genes are TRBV19 and TRBJ2-1; 8 bases are a match to TRBD1. V lost 6 bases to trimming and J lost 1 base; unmatched junction nucleotides: 5. Germline V CDR1 and CDR2: LNHDA, SQIVND (reference sequence). The CDR3 length is 15 residues. The CDR3 DNA reads as TGTGCCAGTAGCATGGACAGGGAATCCTACAATGAGCAGTTCTTC. Its translation: CASSMDRESYNEQFF.

This clone was seen more than once but under ten times. The chain is built from TRBV6-5 and TRBJ2-2; maybe TRBD1 (5 bases). Germline V gene sequence: CDR1 MNHEY, CDR2 SVGAGI. With 2 bases removed from V and 5 bases from J, the gap between germline ends came to 6 bases. The CDR3 is 13 residues long. This CDR3 reads CASSYGATGELFF. For the CDR3, the DNA is TGTGCCAGCAGTTACGGGGCGACCGGGGAGCTGTTTTTT.

In this sample, this clone turned up a few times. This sequence joins TRBV2 and TRBJ1-5; tentatively, D is TRBD1 (6 bases). The CDR3 spans 14 residues. V lost 5 bases to trimming and J lost 3 bases, with 11 bases between them. The V gene's germline CDR1 is SNHLY and CDR2 FYNNEI. Here the CDR3 reads CASSTQGYNQPQHF. The CDR3, as DNA: TGTGCCAGCAGTACACAGGGATACAATCAGCCCCAGCATTTT.

The CDR3 sequence: CASRLTVTQPQHF. The CDR3 nucleotides read TGTGCCAGCAGACTGACAGTTACTCAGCCCCAGCATTTT. V is TRBV28 and J is TRBJ1-5, with D possibly TRBD1 on 5 matching bases. This CDR3 region has 13 residues. Germline CDR1 and CDR2: MDHEN and SYDVKM. The ends were cut back, 6 bases at V and 6 bases at J, with 12 bases in the middle.

V gene TRBV7-6 combines with J gene TRBJ2-7; TRBD1 agrees at 7 bases. This CDR3 contains 16 residues. J lost 5 bases, V lost 0 bases, and 10 bases had no gene match. Germline-derived CDR1 and CDR2 are SGHVS and FNYEAQ. CDR3 bases: TGTGCCAGCAGCTTAGCGGTGAAACAGGGGAGACACGAGCAGTACTTC. Translation: CASSLAVKQGRHEQYF.

This clone has just one count. This chain connects TRBV18 to TRBJ1-3, with a tentative D call TRBD1 (6 bases). V was cut by 3 bases and J by 2 bases, with 11 bases left in between. CDR3 length: 15 residues. CDR1 is KGHSH, CDR2 LQKENI, per germline. CDR3 bases: TGTGCCAGCTCACCCTTCGGGGACACTGGAAACACCATATATTTT. As protein: CASSPFGDTGNTIYF.

The chain employs TRBV28 and TRBJ2-1, with 7 nucleotides matching TRBD2. CDR1 is MDHEN and CDR2 is SYDVKM in the germline V gene. The CDR3 covers 18 residues. V gave up 7 bases and J gave up 0 bases; unmatched junction bases: 15. DNA of the CDR3: TGTGCCAGCATCTCTAGGAGCGGGATGATAAGCTCCTACAATGAGCAGTTCTTC. Its translation: CASISRSGMISSYNEQFF.

The rearrangement uses TRBV27 and TRBJ2-2, with 10 nucleotides matching TRBD2. The V and J ends lost 3 bases and 5 bases, in that order; junction bases with no gene match: 6. Per germline, CDR1 MNHEY and CDR2 SMNVEV (reference sequence). This CDR3 contains 16 residues. CDR3 in DNA: TGTGCCAGCAGTTTCTCTAGCGGGAGAGGGACCGGGGAGCTGTTTTTT. It yields the protein CASSFSSGRGTGELFF.

The chain couples TRBV7-2 to TRBJ2-5; 9 bases agree with TRBD2. Germline CDR1 SGHTA, CDR2 FQGNSA. The CDR3 has 14 residues. V lost 2 bases and J lost 5; bases outside the gene matches: 3. The CDR3 sequence is CASSLLAGPETQYF. CDR3 nucleotides: TGTGCCAGCAGCTTACTAGCGGGGCCTGAGACCCAGTACTTC.

The V call is TRBV14, the J call TRBJ1-3; D is perhaps TRBD1 (6 bases). Germline loops: CDR1 SGHDN, CDR2 FVKESK. The CDR3 is 16 amino acids. The V end was cut by 4 bases, the J end by 0 bases, with 13 bases between. This CDR3 is CASSPRDNGSGNTIYF. The CDR3 bases are TGTGCCAGCAGCCCCCGGGACAATGGCTCTGGAAACACCATATATTTT.

The rearrangement uses TRBV13 and TRBJ2-7; 12 positions agree with TRBD2. In germline, CDR1 is PRHDT, CDR2 FYEKMQ (reference sequence). With 1 base clipped from V and 3 bases from J, the junction kept 4 bases outside the gene matches. The CDR3 runs 16 residues. CDR3 sequence reads: CASSLVTSGSSYEQYF. The CDR3, as DNA: TGTGCCAGCAGCTTAGTGACTAGCGGGAGTAGCTACGAGCAGTACTTC.

This sequence joins TRBV11-3 and TRBJ1-1; D uncertain. The germline V and J ends were trimmed by 2 bases and 7 bases, with 11 bases remaining between them. The CDR3 runs 13 residues. The germline V gene has CDR1 SGHNT and CDR2 YENEEA. This CDR3 reads CASSLKGGVEAFF. The CDR3 DNA sequence: TGTGCCAGCAGCTTAAAGGGAGGTGTTGAAGCTTTCTTT.

The chain links TRBV28 to TRBJ2-7; 8 positions agree with TRBD1. V lost 5 bases, J lost 2 bases, and 8 bases stayed unmatched. The CDR3 is 15 residues long. Germline CDR1 and CDR2: MDHEN and SYDVKM. CDR3 sequence (DNA): TGTGCCAGCAGTCCCCGGACAGGGATGGCCTACGAGCAGTACTTC. It encodes CASSPRTGMAYEQYF.

The table lists this clone with a few counts. The genes are TRBV6-1 and TRBJ2-7, with TRBD1 matching 7 bases. Germline V CDR1 and CDR2: MNHNS, SASEGT. V dropped 4 bases and J dropped 2; count of bases not matched to a gene: 2. The CDR3 extends over 13 amino acids. CDR3 in DNA: TGTGCCAGCAGTGGGGACAGAACCTACGAGCAGTACTTC. Translated, it gives CASSGDRTYEQYF.

The sample holds one count of this clone. The genes are TRBV19 and TRBJ2-3, with TRBD2 matching over 7 bases. Looked up from germline, CDR1 is LNHDA and CDR2 is SQIVND (reference sequence). J lost 7 bases, V lost 3 bases, and 1 base had no gene match. This CDR3 has 12 amino acids. The CDR3 loop is CASSMGGNTQYF. CDR3 coding DNA: TGTGCCAGTAGTATGGGGGGGAATACGCAGTATTTT.

The J gene is TRBJ1-1, the V gene TRBV7-9; TRBD1 matches at 7 bases. The CDR3 totals 16 residues. The germline V gene has CDR1 SEHNR and CDR2 FQNEAQ (reference sequence). V shed 6 bases, J shed 2 bases, and the junction held 12 bases outside the gene matches. The CDR3 coding sequence is TGTGCCAGCAGACCTCACCCGGGACAGCCAAACACTGAAGCTTTCTTT. It translates to CASRPHPGQPNTEAFF.

The V and J genes are TRBV11-2 and TRBJ2-5; D is perhaps TRBD1 (5 bases). The CDR3 consists of 13 residues. Germline V CDR1 and CDR2: SGHAT, FQNNGV. The V end was cut by 8 bases, the J end by 5 bases, with 15 bases between. CDR3 DNA sequence: TGTGCCAGCGCCCGAGTCTACAGGGAGACCCAGTACTTC. Residues: CASARVYRETQYF. Complete variable domain (other parts from reference TRBV11-2 and TRBJ2-5): EAGVAQSPRYKIIEKRQSVAFWCNPISGHATLYWYQQILGQGPKLLIQFQNNGVVDDSQLPKDRFSAERLKGVDSTLKIQPAKLEDSAVYLCASARVYRETQYFGPGTRLLVL.